This T cell receptor beta chain was sequenced in a study of identical twins. Study observations and caveats: Zero-insertion results could be subject to partial confounding by invariant MAIT and iNKT cells. Insertions were reduced in abundant cord blood beta clonotypes but not in memory repertoires.

Each cDNA held unique molecular identifiers, and template switching gave it a universal primer site. Via MiXCR, TCRdb re-called the 5' RACE reads, giving one row per CDR3 protein. The repertoire holds about 920,000 distinct CDR3 sequences, with about 12% as singletons. This clonotype showed up just a few times. Its antigen is not known. The same data also went into a second study, on yellow fever vaccine responses in identical twins. That report adds: Reportedly, twins' vaccine T cell responses looked partly convergent and partly personalized.

This receptor was identified in a woman younger than 30 in good health. The specimen sequenced was PBMCs.

Here the CDR3 DNA reads TGTGCCAGCAGTTTCCTTAGCGGCTCCTACGAGCAGTACTTC. Residues: CASSFLSGSYEQYF. This chain connects TRBV28 to TRBJ2-7, with D maybe TRBD2 (6 bases). Germline V gene sequence: CDR1 MDHEN, CDR2 SYDVKM. The germline V and J ends were trimmed by 3 bases and 0 bases, with 9 bases remaining between them. CDR3 length equals 14 residues.